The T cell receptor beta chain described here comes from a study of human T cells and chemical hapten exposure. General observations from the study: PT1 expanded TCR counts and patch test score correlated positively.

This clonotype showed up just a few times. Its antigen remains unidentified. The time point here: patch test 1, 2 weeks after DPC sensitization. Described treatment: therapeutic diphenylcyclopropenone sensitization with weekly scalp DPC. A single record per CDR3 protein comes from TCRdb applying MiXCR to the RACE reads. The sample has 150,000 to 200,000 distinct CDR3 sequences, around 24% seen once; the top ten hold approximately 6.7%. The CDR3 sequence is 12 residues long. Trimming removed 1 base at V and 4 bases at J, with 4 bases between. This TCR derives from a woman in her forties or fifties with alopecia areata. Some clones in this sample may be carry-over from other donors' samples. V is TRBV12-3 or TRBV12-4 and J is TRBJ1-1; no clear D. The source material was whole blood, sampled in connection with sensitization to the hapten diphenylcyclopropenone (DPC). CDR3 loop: CASSLDLTEAFF. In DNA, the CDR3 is TGTGCCAGCAGTTTAGATCTCACTGAAGCTTTCTTT.